This T cell receptor beta chain is drawn from a study of naive and memory T cell subsets. CDR1 is LGHDT and CDR2 is YNNKEL in the germline V gene (reference sequence). The CDR3 has 14 amino acids. Trimming left V 1 base short and J 9 bases short, with 13 bases between. An equimolar mix of two oligonucleotides served as the beta constant-region primer for TRBC1 and TRBC2. Four rounds of PCR amplified the ligated cDNA using nested alpha and beta constant-region primers plus SP2. In TCRdb, the UMI-ligation and nested PCR reads were re-called with MiXCR into one record per CDR3 protein. The table lists 95,000 to 150,000 distinct CDR3 sequences, approximately 37% of them singletons, with roughly 0.9% in the top ten. This clonotype was detected a few times.

The receptor was isolated from a human donor in good health. Sequenced sample: central memory CD4+ T cells from blood. This sequence joins TRBV3-1 and TRBJ2-1; D perhaps matches TRBD2 (6 bases). CDR3 region: CASSQVEGLSEQFF. The CDR3 region has the DNA TGTGCCAGCAGCCAAGTGGAGGGACTGAGTGAGCAGTTCTTC.